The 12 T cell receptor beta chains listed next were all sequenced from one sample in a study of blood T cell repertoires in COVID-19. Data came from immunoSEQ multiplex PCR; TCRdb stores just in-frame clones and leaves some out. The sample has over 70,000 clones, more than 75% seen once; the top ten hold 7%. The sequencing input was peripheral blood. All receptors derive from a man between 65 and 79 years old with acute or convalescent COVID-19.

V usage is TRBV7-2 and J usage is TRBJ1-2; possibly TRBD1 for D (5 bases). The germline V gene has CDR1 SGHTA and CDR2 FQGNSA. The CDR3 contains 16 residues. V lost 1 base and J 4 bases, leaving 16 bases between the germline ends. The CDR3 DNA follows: TGTGCCAGCAGCTTAGAGGTTTCCCAGGGCGGCTATGGCTACACCTTC. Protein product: CASSLEVSQGGYGYTF. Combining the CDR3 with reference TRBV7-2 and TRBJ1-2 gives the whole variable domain GAGVSQSPSNKVTEKGKDVELRCDPISGHTALYWYRQSLGQGLEFLIYFQGNSAPDKSGLPSDRFSAERTGGSVSTLTIQRTQQEDSAVYLCASSLEVSQGGYGYTFGSGTRLTVV.

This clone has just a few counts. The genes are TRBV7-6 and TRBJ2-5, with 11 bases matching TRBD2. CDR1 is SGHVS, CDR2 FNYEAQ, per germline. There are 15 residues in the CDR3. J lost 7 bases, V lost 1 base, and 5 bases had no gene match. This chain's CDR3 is CASSLVTSGDGTQYF. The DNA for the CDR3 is TGTGCCAGCAGCTTAGTGACTAGCGGGGATGGGACCCAGTACTTC.

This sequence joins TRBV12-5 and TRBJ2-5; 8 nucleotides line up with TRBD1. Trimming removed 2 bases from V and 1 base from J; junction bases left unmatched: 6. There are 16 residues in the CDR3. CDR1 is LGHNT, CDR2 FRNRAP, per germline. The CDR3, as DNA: TGTGCTAGTGGTTTGAGGACAGGGCCTACCCAAGAGACCCAGTACTTC. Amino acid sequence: CASGLRTGPTQETQYF.

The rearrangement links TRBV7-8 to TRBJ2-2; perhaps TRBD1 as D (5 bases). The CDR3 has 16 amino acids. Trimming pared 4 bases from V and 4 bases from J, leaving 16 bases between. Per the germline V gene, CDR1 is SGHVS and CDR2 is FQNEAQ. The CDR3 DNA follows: TGTGCCAGCAGCTCGGACACCGTAGAAGGCACCGGGGAGCTGTTTTTT. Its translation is CASSSDTVEGTGELFF. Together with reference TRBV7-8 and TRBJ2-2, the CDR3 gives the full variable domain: GAGVSQSPRYKVAKRGQDVALRCDPISGHVSLFWYQQALGQGPEFLTYFQNEAQLDKSGLPSDRFFAERPEGSVSTLKIQRTQQEDSAVYLCASSSDTVEGTGELFFGEGSRLTVL.

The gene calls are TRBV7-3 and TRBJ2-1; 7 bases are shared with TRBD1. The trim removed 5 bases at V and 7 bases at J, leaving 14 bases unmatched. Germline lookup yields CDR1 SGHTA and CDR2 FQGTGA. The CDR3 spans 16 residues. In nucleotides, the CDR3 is TGTGCCAGCAGCCGAACTCGGGACAGCGGTTCAAATGAGCAGTTCTTC. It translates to CASSRTRDSGSNEQFF.

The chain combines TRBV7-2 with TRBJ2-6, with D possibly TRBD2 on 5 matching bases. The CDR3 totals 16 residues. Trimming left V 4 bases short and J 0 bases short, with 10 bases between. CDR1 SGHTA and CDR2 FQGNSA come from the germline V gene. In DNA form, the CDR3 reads TGTGCCAGCAGCTCGGGAAGGGACTCTGGGGCCAACGTCCTGACTTTC. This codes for CASSSGRDSGANVLTF.

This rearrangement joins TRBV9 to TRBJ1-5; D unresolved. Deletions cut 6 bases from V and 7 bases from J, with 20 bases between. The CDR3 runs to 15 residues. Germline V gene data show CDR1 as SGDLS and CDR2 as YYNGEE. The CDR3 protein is CASTPRGEVGQPQHF. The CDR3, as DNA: TGTGCCAGCACCCCACGCGGGGAGGTTGGACAGCCCCAGCATTTT. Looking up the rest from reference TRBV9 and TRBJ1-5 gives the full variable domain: DSGVTQTPKHLITATGQRVTLRCSPRSGDLSVYWYQQSLDQGLQFLIQYYNGEERAKGNILERFSAQQFPDLHSELNLSSLELGDSALYFCASTPRGEVGQPQHFGDGTRLSIL.

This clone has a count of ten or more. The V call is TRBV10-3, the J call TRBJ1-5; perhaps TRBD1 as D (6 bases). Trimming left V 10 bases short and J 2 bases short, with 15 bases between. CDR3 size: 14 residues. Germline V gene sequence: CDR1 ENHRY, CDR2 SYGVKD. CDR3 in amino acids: CATNRDFGNQPQHF. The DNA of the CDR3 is TGTGCCACCAACAGGGATTTCGGCAATCAGCCCCAGCATTTT.

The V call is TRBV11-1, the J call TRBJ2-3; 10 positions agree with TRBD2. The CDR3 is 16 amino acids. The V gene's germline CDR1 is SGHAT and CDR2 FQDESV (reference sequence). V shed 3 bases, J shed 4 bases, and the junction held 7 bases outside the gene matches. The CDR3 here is CASSLQAGGPSDTQYF. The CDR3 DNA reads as TGTGCCAGCAGCTTGCAAGCGGGAGGGCCCTCAGATACGCAGTATTTT. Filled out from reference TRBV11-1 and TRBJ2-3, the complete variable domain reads EAEVAQSPRYKITEKSQAVAFWCDPISGHATLYWYRQILGQGPELLVQFQDESVVDDSQLPKDRFSAERLKGVDSTLKIQPAELGDSAMYLCASSLQAGGPSDTQYFGPGTRLTVL.

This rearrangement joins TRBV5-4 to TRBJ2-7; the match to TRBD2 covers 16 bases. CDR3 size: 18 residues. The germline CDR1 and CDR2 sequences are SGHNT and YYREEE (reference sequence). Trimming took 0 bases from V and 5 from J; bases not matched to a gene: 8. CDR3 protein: CASSLGGTSGRALNEQYF. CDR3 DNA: TGTGCCAGCAGCTTGGGGGGGACTAGCGGGAGGGCCTTGAACGAGCAGTACTTC. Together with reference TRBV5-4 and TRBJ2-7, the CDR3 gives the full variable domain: ETGVTQSPTHLIKTRGQQVTLRCSSQSGHNTVSWYQQALGQGPQFIFQYYREEENGRGNFPPRFSGLQFPNYSSELNVNALELDDSALYLCASSLGGTSGRALNEQYFGPGTRLTVT.

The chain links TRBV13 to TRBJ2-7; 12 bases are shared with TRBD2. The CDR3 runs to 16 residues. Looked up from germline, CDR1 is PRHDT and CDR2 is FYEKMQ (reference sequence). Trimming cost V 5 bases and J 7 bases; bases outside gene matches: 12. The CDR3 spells CASSPGLAGPGGEQYF. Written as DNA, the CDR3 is TGTGCCAGCAGCCCCGGACTAGCGGGACCTGGAGGAGAGCAGTACTTC. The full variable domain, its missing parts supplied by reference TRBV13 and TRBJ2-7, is AAGVIQSPRHLIKEKRETATLKCYPIPRHDTVYWYQQGPGQDPQFLISFYEKMQSDKGSIPDRFSAQQFSDYHSELNMSSLELGDSALYFCASSPGLAGPGGEQYFGPGTRLTVT.

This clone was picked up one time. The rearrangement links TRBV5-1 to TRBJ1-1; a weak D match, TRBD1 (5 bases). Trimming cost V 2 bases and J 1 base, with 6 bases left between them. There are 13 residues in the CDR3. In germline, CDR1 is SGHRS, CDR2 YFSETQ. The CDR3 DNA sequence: TGCGCCAGCAGCTTTGGGGCGAACACTGAAGCTTTCTTT. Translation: CASSFGANTEAFF. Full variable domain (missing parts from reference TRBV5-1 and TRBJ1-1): KAGVTQTPRYLIKTRGQQVTLSCSPISGHRSVSWYQQTPGQGLQFLFEYFSETQRNKGNFPGRFSGRQFSNSRSEMNVSTLELGDSALYLCASSFGANTEAFFGQGTRLTVV.